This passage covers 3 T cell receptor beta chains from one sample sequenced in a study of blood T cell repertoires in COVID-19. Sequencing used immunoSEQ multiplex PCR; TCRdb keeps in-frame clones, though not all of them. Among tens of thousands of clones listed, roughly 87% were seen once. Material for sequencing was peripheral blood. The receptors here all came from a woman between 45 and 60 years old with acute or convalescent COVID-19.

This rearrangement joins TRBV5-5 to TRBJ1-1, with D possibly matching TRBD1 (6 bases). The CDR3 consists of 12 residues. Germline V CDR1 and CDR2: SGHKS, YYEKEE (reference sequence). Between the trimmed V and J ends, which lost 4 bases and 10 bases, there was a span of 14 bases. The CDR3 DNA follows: TGTGCCAGCAGCCAGAACCGACAGGTAGCTTTCTTT. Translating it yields CASSQNRQVAFF.

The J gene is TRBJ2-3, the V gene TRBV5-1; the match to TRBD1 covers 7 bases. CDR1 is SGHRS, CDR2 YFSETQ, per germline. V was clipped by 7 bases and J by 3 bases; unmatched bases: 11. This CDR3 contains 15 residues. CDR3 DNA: TGCGCCAGCGGGGAAACAGGGGTTGGGACAGATACGCAGTATTTT. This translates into CASGETGVGTDTQYF.

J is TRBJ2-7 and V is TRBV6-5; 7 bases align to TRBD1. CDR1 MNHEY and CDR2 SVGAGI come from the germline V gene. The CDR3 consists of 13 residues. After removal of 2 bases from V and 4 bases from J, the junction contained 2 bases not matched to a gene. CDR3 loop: CASSYGTEYEQYF. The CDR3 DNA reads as TGTGCCAGCAGTTACGGGACAGAGTACGAGCAGTACTTC.